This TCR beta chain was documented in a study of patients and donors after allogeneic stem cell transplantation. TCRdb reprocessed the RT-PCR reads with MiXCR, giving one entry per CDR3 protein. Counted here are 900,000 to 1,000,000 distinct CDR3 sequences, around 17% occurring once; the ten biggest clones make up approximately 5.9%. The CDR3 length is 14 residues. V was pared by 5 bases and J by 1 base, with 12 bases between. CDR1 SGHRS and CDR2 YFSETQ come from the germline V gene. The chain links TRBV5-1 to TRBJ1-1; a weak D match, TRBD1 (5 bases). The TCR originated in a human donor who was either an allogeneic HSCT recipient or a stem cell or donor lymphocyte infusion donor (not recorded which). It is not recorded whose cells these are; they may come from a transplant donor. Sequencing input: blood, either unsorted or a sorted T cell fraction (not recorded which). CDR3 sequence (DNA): TGCGCCAGCAGTCACGGACACGAGAACACTGAAGCTTTCTTT. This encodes CASSHGHENTEAFF.